This T cell receptor beta chain was found in a study of blood T cell repertoires in COVID-19. Study in general: Acute-phase and convalescent COVID-19 samples originated in the United States, Italy and Spain. The analysed material was cDNA or gDNA that came from T cells, B-cell-depleted T cells, or PBMCs.

Measured with immunoSEQ multiplex PCR; TCRdb has only the in-frame clones, and not every one. The table has just under 65,000 clones, approximately 78% seen once; the top ten hold 14%. In germline, CDR1 is SGHRS, CDR2 YFSETQ. This CDR3 is 16 amino acids long. Unmatched junction bases numbered 13, after V lost 6 bases and J lost 2 bases. Seattle's cohort entered during active infection and was followed longitudinally. This clone was detected a few times. V and J are TRBV5-1 and TRBJ2-5, with 7 nucleotides matching TRBD1. This TCR derives from a man between 60 and 75 years old with COVID-19, enrolled during active disease. The sequencing input was peripheral blood. The chain's CDR3 is CASTPIWTGRQETQYF. The DNA of the CDR3 is TGCGCCAGCACCCCCATCTGGACAGGCCGGCAAGAGACCCAGTACTTC.